This T cell receptor beta chain was captured in a study of sequential checkpoint blockade in melanoma. Regarding treatment: randomized to nivolumab then ipilimumab (arm A) or the reverse (arm B). Patients had received no earlier DNA-damaging chemotherapy. The CDR3 covers 17 residues. V lost 1 base to trimming and J lost 2 bases, with 17 bases between them. Per germline, CDR1 MNHEY and CDR2 SMNVEV (reference sequence). The method was immunoSEQ multiplex PCR; TCRdb's version includes in-frame clones alone and lacks a portion of them. The table has roughly 34,000 clones, less than 90% seen once. Specimen: CD8+ T cells sorted from blood (inferred from file names), collected from a patient given nivolumab and ipilimumab in sequence. This clonotype originated in a human donor with melanoma. This chain links TRBV27 with TRBJ2-5, with D uncertain. The CDR3 spells CASSLLGNRGIQETQYF. Written as DNA, the CDR3 is TGTGCCAGCAGTTTATTGGGTAATCGCGGTATACAAGAGACCCAGTACTTC.